This T cell receptor beta chain came from a study of Graves' ophthalmopathy and Graves' hyperthyroidism. Overall study findings and caveats: This model predicted ophthalmopathy progression (sensitivity around 71%, specificity around 72%). Also, most clonotypes expanded in the thyroid above 0.001 frequency appeared in blood.

Stable hyperthyroidism meant no ophthalmopathy within 18 months of follow-up. The authors isolated PBMCs from around 10 ml of fresh peripheral blood. This clonotype has a count of ten or more. No antigen is known for it. RNA transcripts yielded amplified TCR beta CDR3 regions. Second-round multiplex PCR came after a first-round RT-PCR that employed HTBI primers. TCRdb processed the multiplex PCR reads anew with MiXCR; each CDR3 protein has one entry. The data show roughly 410,000 distinct CDR3 sequences, just over 15% seen once. Per germline, CDR1 SGHNT and CDR2 YENEEA. The J segment lost 2 bases and the V segment lost 5 bases, leaving 9 bases of the junction unmatched. The CDR3 is made up of 15 amino acids.

This receptor was identified in a woman aged 18-29 years with stable Graves' hyperthyroidism. The chain carries TRBV11-3 and TRBJ2-7; 7 bases are shared with TRBD1. Sequenced: peripheral blood. The CDR3 DNA reads as TGTGCCAGCAGCCCAGAGCCTGACAGGGCCTACGAGCAGTACTTC. It encodes CASSPEPDRAYEQYF. Drawing the rest from reference TRBV11-3 and TRBJ2-7, the complete variable domain is EAGVVQSPRYKIIEKKQPVAFWCNPISGHNTLYWYLQNLGQGPELLIRYENEEAVDDSQLPKDRFSAERLKGVDSTLKIQPAELGDSAVYLCASSPEPDRAYEQYFGPGTRLTVT.